A single sample is the source of the 3 T cell receptor beta chains below, sequenced in a study of CD8+ T cells in alopecia areata. Reverse transcribed after extraction, RNA yielded cDNA as the sequencing template. Here immunoSEQ multiplex PCR was the method, and the copy in TCRdb shows in-frame clones only, minus some. The sample consists of around 200,000 clones, roughly three fifths of them appearing once. Stated treatment: oral pan-JAK inhibitor, 5-10 mg twice daily. The sequences come from CD8+ T cells sorted from blood, collected at week 24, from a patient treated with tofacitinib. The source is a human donor with alopecia areata.

J is TRBJ2-6 and V is TRBV30; D is uncertain. Germline lookup yields CDR1 GTSNPN and CDR2 SVGIG (reference sequence). V was cut by 3 bases and J by 2 bases, with 8 bases left in between. The CDR3 totals 14 residues. The CDR3: CAWSAGAGANVLTF. In DNA, the CDR3 is TGTGCCTGGAGCGCCGGTGCTGGGGCCAACGTCCTGACTTTC.

The chain employs TRBV29-1 and TRBJ2-7, with unresolved D. Trimming stripped 6 bases from V and 3 bases from J, with 21 bases between. Germline CDR1 and CDR2: SQVTM and ANQGSEA. This CDR3 is built from 15 residues. The DNA for the CDR3 is TGCAGCGTAAGACTCGTGAAAGCCTTCTACTACGAGCAGTACTTC. It encodes CSVRLVKAFYYEQYF.

This clone was detected only a few times. This sequence joins TRBV2 and TRBJ2-5; weak D call: TRBD1 (6 bases). The CDR3 spans 12 residues. Germline loops: CDR1 SNHLY, CDR2 FYNNEI. V was cut by 7 bases and J by 5 bases, with 11 bases left in between. As DNA, the CDR3 is TGTGCCAGCATTAGGCAGGGGGAGACCCAGTACTTC. Its translation is CASIRQGETQYF. Filled out from reference TRBV2 and TRBJ2-5, the complete variable domain reads EPEVTQTPSHQVTQMGQEVILRCVPISNHLYFYWYRQILGQKVEFLVSFYNNEISEKSEIFDDQFSVERPDGSNFTLKIRSTKLEDSAMYFCASIRQGETQYFGPGTRLLVL.